The clone carrying this T cell receptor (beta chain) was detected a few times. Original analysis: Reference gene primer amplification in the assay estimated nucleated cell counts. Only in-frame clones appear in the TCRdb table, and some are missing; sequencing was by immunoSEQ multiplex PCR. Clonal size and the V and J genes are those of that table, whereas D and trimming came from the DNA. This table holds roughly 390,000 clones, about 85% found once. This entry comes from a study of blood T cell repertoires in COVID-19. The CDR3 runs 13 residues. The V gene's germline CDR1 is SGHTA and CDR2 FQGNSA. The V and J ends lost 2 bases and 6 bases respectively, with 8 bases between them.

This receptor was obtained from a woman aged 18 to 35 with acute or convalescent COVID-19. Source material: peripheral blood. This chain connects TRBV7-2 to TRBJ1-5; D remains ambiguous. The CDR3 DNA is TGTGCCAGCAGCTTAAGACGAGGTCAGCCCCAGCATTTT. This gives the protein CASSLRRGQPQHF.